This TCR beta chain was obtained from a study of OX40 agonist ivuxolimab in advanced cancers. Study summary: Patients were dosed with the agonistic anti-OX40 (CD134) antibody ivuxolimab.

Only in-frame clones appear in the TCRdb table, and some are missing; sequencing was by immunoSEQ multiplex PCR. The sample has 60,000 to 80,000 clones, roughly 88% seen once. The CDR3 loop spans 12 amino acids. Per the germline V gene, CDR1 is SGHRS and CDR2 is YFSETQ. The ends were cut back, 4 bases at V and 2 bases at J, with 5 bases in the middle. Specimen: CD4+ or CD8+ T cells sorted from blood, collected in a trial of the OX40 agonist ivuxolimab. The clonotype was recovered from an adult with an advanced solid tumor such as melanoma, head and neck, liver or kidney cancer. The chain is built from TRBV5-1 and TRBJ2-3; D gene unclear. The CDR3 DNA reads as TGCGCCAGCAGCGAAAACACAGATACGCAGTATTTT. This gives the protein CASSENTDTQYF.